This T cell receptor beta chain originates from a study of identical twins. Study-wide results and caveats: Its conclusions, products of cross-sectional statistical analysis, did not come from following the same donors. Insertions were fewer in abundant cord blood beta clonotypes, whereas memory repertoires showed none of this pattern.

A universal primer site came from template switching; cDNA carried unique molecular identifiers. TCRdb recomputed calls from the 5' RACE reads with MiXCR, one row per CDR3 protein. Here the sample spans roughly 710,000 distinct CDR3 sequences, over 5% being singletons. Looked up from germline, CDR1 is MNHEY and CDR2 is SMNVEV (reference sequence). V shed 6 bases and J 3 bases; nucleotides not matched to a gene: 13. This CDR3 region has 17 residues. This clonotype came up many times. Its specificity is unknown. The sequence derives from a man between 18 and 35 years old in good health. This chain links TRBV27 with TRBJ1-1, with 10 bases lining up with TRBD1. Specimen: naive T cells sorted from blood. CDR3 sequence (DNA): TGTGCCAGCAGAACAATCGGACAGGGGGGATTCGACACTGAAGCTTTCTTT. This sequence encodes CASRTIGQGGFDTEAFF.